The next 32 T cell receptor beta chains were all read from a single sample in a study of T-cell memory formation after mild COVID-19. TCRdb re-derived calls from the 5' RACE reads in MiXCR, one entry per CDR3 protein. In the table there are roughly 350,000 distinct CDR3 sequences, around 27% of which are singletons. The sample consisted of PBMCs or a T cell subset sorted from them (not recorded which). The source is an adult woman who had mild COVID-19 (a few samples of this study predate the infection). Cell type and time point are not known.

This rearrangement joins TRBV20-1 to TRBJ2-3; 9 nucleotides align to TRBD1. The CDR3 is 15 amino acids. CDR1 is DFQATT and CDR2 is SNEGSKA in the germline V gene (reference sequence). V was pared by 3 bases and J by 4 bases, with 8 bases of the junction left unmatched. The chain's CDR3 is CSARGTGFGADTQYF. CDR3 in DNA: TGCAGTGCTAGGGGGACAGGGTTTGGTGCAGATACGCAGTATTTT.

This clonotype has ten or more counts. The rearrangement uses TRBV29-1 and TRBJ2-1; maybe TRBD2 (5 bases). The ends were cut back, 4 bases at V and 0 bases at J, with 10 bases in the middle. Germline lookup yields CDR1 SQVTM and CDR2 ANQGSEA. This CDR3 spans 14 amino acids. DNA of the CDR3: TGCAGCGTTGTTCCAGCGGTCTCCTACAATGAGCAGTTCTTC. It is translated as CSVVPAVSYNEQFF.

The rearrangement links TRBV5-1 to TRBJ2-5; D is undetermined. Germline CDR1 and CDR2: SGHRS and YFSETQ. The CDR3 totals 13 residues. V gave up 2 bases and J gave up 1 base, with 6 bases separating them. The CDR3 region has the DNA TGCGCCAGCAGCTTTAGGAGCCAAGAGACCCAGTACTTC. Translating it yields CASSFRSQETQYF.

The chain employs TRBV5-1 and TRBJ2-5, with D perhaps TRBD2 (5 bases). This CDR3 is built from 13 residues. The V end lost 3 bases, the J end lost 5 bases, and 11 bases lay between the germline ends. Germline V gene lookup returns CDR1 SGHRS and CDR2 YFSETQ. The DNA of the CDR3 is TGCGCCAGCAGCTATGGACTCCCGGAGACCCAGTACTTC. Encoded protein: CASSYGLPETQYF.

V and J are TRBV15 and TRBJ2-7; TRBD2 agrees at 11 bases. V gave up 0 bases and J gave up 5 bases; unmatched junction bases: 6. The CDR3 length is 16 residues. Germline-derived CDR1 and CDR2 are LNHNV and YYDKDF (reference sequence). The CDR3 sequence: CATSRELAGGWDEQYF. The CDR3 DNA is TGTGCCACCAGCAGAGAATTAGCGGGAGGGTGGGACGAGCAGTACTTC.

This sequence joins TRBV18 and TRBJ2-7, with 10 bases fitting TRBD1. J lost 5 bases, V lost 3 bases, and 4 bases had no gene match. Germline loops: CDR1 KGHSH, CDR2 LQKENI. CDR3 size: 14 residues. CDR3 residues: CASSPGTGVDEQYF. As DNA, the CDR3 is TGTGCCAGCTCACCTGGGACAGGGGTGGACGAGCAGTACTTC. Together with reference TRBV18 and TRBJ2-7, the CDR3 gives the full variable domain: NAGVMQNPRHLVRRRGQEARLRCSPMKGHSHVYWYRQLPEEGLKFMVYLQKENIIDESGMPKERFSAEFPKEGPSILRIQQVVRGDSAAYFCASSPGTGVDEQYFGPGTRLTVT.

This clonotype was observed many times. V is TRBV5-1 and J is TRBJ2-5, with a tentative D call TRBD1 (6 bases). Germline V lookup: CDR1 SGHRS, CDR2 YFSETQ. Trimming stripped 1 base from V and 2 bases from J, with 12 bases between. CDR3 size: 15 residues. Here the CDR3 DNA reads TGCGCCAGCAGCTTGCCGGGAAGGGGGCAAGAGACCCAGTACTTC. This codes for CASSLPGRGQETQYF.

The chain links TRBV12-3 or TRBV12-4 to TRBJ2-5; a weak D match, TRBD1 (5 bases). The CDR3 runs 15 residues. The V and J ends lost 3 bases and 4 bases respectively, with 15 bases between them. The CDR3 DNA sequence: TGTGCCAGCAGTTTTTCAGGGCACGGTGGAGAGACCCAGTACTTC. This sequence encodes CASSFSGHGGETQYF.

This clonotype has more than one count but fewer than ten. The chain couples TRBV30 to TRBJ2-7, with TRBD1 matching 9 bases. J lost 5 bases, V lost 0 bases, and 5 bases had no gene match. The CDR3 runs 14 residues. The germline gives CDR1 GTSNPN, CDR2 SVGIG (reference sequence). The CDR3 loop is CAWSVWTGVHEQYF. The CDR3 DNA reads TGTGCCTGGAGTGTTTGGACAGGGGTCCACGAGCAGTACTTC. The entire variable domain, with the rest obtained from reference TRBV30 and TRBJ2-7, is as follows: SQTIHQWPATLVQPVGSPLSLECTVEGTSNPNLYWYRQAAGRGLQLLFYSVGIGQISSEVPQNLSASRPQDRQFILSSKKLLLSDSGFYLCAWSVWTGVHEQYFGPGTRLTVT.

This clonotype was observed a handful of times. The CDR3: CASSQDSIEQYF. DNA for the CDR3: TGCGCCAGCAGCCAAGATTCAATCGAGCAGTACTTC. The chain combines TRBV4-1 with TRBJ2-7, with no clear D. From germline, CDR1 is MGHRA and CDR2 YSYEKL. The CDR3 has 12 amino acids. Trimming pared 0 bases from V and 6 bases from J, leaving 6 bases between.

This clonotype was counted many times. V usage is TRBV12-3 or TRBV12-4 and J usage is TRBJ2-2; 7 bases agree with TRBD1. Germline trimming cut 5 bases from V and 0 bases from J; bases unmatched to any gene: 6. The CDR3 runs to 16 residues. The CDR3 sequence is CASSPWDRSNTGELFF. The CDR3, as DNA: TGTGCCAGCAGTCCCTGGGACAGATCGAACACCGGGGAGCTGTTTTTT.

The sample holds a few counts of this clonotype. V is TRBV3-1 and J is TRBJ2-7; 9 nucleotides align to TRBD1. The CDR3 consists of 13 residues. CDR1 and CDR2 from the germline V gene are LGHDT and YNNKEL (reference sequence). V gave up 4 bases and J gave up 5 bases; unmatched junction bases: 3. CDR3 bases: TGTGCCAGCAGCCGGGACAGGGTCCACGAGCAGTACTTC. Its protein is CASSRDRVHEQYF.

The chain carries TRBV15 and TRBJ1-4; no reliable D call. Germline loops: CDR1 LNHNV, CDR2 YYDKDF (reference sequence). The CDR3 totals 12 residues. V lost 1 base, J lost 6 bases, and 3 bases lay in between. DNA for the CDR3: TGTGCCACCAGCAGAGGTTATGAAAAACTGTTTTTT. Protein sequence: CATSRGYEKLFF.

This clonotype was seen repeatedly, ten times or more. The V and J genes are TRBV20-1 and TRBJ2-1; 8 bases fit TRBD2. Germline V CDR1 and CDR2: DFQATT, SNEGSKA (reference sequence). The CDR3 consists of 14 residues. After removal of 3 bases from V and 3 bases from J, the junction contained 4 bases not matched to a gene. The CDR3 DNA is TGCAGTGCTAGCGGGGGGGCCGACTACAATGAGCAGTTCTTC. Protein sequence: CSASGGADYNEQFF.

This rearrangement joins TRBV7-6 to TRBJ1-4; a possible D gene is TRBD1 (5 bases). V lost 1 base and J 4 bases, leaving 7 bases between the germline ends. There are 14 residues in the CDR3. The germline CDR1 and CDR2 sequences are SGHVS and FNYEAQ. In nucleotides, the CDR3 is TGTGCCAGCAGCTTAGACAGGCATAATGAAAAACTGTTTTTT. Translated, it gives CASSLDRHNEKLFF.

The CDR3: CASSFGGENQPQHF. As DNA, the CDR3 is TGTGCCAGCAGTTTTGGGGGCGAAAATCAGCCCCAGCATTTT. The genes are TRBV27 and TRBJ1-5, with D possibly being TRBD1 (6 bases). The CDR3 totals 14 residues. Germline V gene sequence: CDR1 MNHEY, CDR2 SMNVEV (reference sequence). With 3 bases removed from V and 4 bases from J, the gap between germline ends came to 10 bases.

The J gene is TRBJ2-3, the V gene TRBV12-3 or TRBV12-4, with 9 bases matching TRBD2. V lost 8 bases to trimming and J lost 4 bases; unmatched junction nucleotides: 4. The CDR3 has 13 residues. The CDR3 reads CASLLAGPDTQYF. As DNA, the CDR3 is TGTGCCAGCCTCCTAGCGGGGCCAGATACGCAGTATTTT.

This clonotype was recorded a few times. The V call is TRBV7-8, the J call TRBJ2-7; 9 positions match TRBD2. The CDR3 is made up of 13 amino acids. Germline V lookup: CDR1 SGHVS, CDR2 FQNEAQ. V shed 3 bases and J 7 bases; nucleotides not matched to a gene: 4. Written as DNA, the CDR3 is TGTGCCAGCAGCTTTAGCGGGAGTTGGGAGCAGTACTTC. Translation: CASSFSGSWEQYF. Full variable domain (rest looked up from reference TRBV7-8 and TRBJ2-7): GAGVSQSPRYKVAKRGQDVALRCDPISGHVSLFWYQQALGQGPEFLTYFQNEAQLDKSGLPSDRFFAERPEGSVSTLKIQRTQQEDSAVYLCASSFSGSWEQYFGPGTRLTVT.

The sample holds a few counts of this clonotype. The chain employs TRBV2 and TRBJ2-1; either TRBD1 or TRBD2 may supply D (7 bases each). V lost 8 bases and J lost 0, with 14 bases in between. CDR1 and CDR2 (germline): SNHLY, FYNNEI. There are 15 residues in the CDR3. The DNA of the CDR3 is TGTGCCAGCTCAGGGGGGGGAAGCTCCTACAATGAGCAGTTCTTC. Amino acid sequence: CASSGGGSSYNEQFF.

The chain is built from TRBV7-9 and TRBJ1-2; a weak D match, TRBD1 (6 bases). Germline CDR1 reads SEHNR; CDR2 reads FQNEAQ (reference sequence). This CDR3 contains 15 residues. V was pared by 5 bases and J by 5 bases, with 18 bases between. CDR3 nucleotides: TGTGCCAGCAGCGCAGGGGACTGGAACAGATATGGCTACACCTTC. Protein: CASSAGDWNRYGYTF.

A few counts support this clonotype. CDR3 DNA: TGTGCCAGCAGTGAACACCGGGACAGTAGGCAGTATTTT. Translation gives CASSEHRDSRQYF. This chain joins TRBV7-8 and TRBJ2-3; 7 nucleotides agree with TRBD1. There are 13 residues in the CDR3. V was pared by 6 bases and J by 11 bases, with 11 bases of the junction left unmatched. In germline, CDR1 is SGHVS, CDR2 FQNEAQ.

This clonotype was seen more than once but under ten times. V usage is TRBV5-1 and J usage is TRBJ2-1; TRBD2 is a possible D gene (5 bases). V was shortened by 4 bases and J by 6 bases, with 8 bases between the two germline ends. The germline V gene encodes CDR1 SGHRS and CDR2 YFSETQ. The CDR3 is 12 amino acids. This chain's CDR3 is CASSPGTNEQFF. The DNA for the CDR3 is TGCGCCAGCAGCCCGGGAACCAATGAGCAGTTCTTC.

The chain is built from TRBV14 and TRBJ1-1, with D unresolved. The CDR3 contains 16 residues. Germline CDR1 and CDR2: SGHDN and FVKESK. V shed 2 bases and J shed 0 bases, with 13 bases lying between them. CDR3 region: CASSQRTWVLNTEAFF. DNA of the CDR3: TGTGCCAGCAGCCAACGAACTTGGGTCTTGAACACTGAAGCTTTCTTT.

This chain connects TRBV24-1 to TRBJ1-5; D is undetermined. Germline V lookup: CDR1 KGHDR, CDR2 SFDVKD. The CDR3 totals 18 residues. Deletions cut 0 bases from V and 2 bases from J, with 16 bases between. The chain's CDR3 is CATSDLRRVLVGNQPQHF. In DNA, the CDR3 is TGTGCCACCAGTGATTTGAGGAGGGTTCTAGTAGGCAATCAGCCCCAGCATTTT.

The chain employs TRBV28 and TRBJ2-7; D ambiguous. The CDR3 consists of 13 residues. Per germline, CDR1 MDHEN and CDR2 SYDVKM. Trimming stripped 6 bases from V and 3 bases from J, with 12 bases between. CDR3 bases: TGTGCCAGCAGGTGGGCTAGGAACTACGAGCAGTACTTC. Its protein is CASRWARNYEQYF. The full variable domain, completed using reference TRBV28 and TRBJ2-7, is DVKVTQSSRYLVKRTGEKVFLECVQDMDHENMFWYRQDPGLGLRLIYFSYDVKMKEKGDIPEGYSVSREKKERFSLILESASTNQTSMYLCASRWARNYEQYFGPGTRLTVT.

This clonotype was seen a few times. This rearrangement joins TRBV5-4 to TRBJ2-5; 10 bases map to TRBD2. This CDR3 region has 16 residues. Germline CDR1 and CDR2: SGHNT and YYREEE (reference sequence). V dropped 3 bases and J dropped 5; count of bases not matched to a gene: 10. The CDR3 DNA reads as TGTGCCAGCAGCTGGAGGCGGCTAGCGGGGGTGGAGACCCAGTACTTC. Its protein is CASSWRRLAGVETQYF.

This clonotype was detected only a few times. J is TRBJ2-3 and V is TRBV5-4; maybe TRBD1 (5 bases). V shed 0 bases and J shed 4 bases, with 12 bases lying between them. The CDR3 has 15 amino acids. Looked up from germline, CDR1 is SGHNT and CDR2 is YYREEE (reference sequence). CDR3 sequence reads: CASSLEATVSDTQYF. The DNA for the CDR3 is TGTGCCAGCAGCTTGGAGGCGACAGTTTCAGATACGCAGTATTTT. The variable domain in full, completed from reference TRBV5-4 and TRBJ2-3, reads ETGVTQSPTHLIKTRGQQVTLRCSSQSGHNTVSWYQQALGQGPQFIFQYYREEENGRGNFPPRFSGLQFPNYSSELNVNALELDDSALYLCASSLEATVSDTQYFGPGTRLTVL.

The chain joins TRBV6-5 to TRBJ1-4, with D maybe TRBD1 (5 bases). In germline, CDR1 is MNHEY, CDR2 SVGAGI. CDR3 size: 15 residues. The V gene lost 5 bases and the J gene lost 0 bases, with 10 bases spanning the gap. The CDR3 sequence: CASSTGRATNEKLFF. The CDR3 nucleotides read TGTGCCAGCAGTACCGGCAGGGCAACTAATGAAAAACTGTTTTTT.

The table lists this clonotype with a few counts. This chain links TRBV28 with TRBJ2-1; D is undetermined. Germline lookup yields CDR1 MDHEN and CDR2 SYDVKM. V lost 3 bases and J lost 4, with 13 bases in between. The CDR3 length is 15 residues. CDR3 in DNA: TGTGCCAGCAGTTTGAATCCGCGAAGGTACAATGAGCAGTTCTTC. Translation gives CASSLNPRRYNEQFF.

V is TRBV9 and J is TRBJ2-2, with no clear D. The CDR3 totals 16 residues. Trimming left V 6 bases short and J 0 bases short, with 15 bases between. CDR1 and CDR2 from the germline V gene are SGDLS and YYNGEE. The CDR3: CASTSPLRANTGELFF. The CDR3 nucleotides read TGTGCCAGCACGTCTCCTTTGCGTGCGAACACCGGGGAGCTGTTTTTT.

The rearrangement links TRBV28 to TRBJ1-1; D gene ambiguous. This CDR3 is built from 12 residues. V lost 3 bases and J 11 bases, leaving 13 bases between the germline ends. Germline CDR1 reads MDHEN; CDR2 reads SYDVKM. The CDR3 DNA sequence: TGTGCCAGCAGTTTCTTCGGGCGGAGGGCTTTCTTT. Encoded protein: CASSFFGRRAFF.

CDR3 sequence: CASSRLGSSSYNEQFF. Here the CDR3 DNA reads TGTGCCAGCAGTCGCCTAGGGTCGAGCTCCTACAATGAGCAGTTCTTC. This rearrangement joins TRBV2 to TRBJ2-1; D not certain. The CDR3 totals 16 residues. Germline V gives CDR1 SNHLY, CDR2 FYNNEI. Trimming left V 5 bases short and J 0 bases short, with 14 bases between.